These T cell receptor beta chains were read from a single sample in a study of shared clonotypes between healthy human individuals. Profiling relied on immunoSEQ multiplex PCR, and the TCRdb table lists in-frame clones only, not all of them. Here the sample spans 2.3 million or so clones, 85% to 95% being singletons. Sequenced material: naive CD4+ T cells from PBMCs. These receptors were taken from a man younger than 35 in good health. Some clones in this sample may be carry-over from other donors' samples. The CDR3 runs from the conserved cysteine through the conserved F or W. The order of the fields is J gene, V gene, D gene, clone size, CDR3 protein, CDR3 DNA. D genes are given only for firm matches. Only some rows state a clone size, as once, few, many or a class for expanded clones.

>TRBJ1-1|TRBV15|-|-
CATSRDSVSTEAFF
TGTGCCACCAGCAGAGATTCGGTCAGCACTGAAGCTTTCTTT
>TRBJ2-7|TRBV6-1|-|-
CASSEGPRDISYEQYF
TGTGCCAGCAGTGAAGGGCCCCGGGACATTTCCTACGAGCAGTACTTC
>TRBJ2-6|TRBV2|-|-
CATSSRKTGPGANVLTF
TGTGCCACAAGCAGTCGGAAGACAGGTCCTGGGGCCAACGTCCTGACTTTC
>TRBJ1-2|TRBV7-9|-|-
CASSYAGRNNYGYTF
TGTGCCAGCAGCTACGCGGGACGGAATAACTATGGCTACACCTTC
>TRBJ2-2|TRBV25-1|TRBD1|once
CASSGGTGWVRELFF
TGTGCCAGCAGTGGAGGGACAGGGTGGGTCCGGGAGCTGTTTTTT
>TRBJ2-2|TRBV6-6|TRBD2|-
CASSYLLAGTGELFF
TGTGCCAGCAGTTACTTACTAGCGGGAACCGGGGAGCTGTTTTTT
>TRBJ1-3|TRBV30|-|-
CACGSGGGNTIYF
TGTGCCTGCGGGTCCGGGGGTGGAAACACCATATATTTT
>TRBJ2-3|TRBV5-1|TRBD1|-
CASSLMGQGVDTQYF
TGCGCCAGCAGCTTGATGGGACAGGGGGTAGATACGCAGTATTTT
>TRBJ2-5|TRBV6-5|-|-
CASSYGRRETQYF
TGTGCCAGCAGTTACGGGAGGCGTGAGACCCAGTACTTC
>TRBJ1-2|TRBV11-2|TRBD1|-
CASSPGGANGYTF
TGTGCCAGCAGCCCAGGGGGCGCTAATGGCTACACCTTC
>TRBJ1-1|TRBV29-1|-|-
CSVEATGNTEAFF
TGCAGCGTTGAAGCGACAGGGAACACTGAAGCTTTCTTT
>TRBJ2-2|TRBV5-1|-|-
CASSRAAGPWTGELFF
TGCGCCAGCAGCCGGGCGGCGGGACCGTGGACCGGGGAGCTGTTTTTT
>TRBJ1-4|TRBV28|TRBD1|once
CASSNQGVITNEKLFF
TGTGCCAGCAGTAATCAGGGGGTTATAACTAATGAAAAACTGTTTTTT
>TRBJ2-2|TRBV2|-|-
CASRMGQAGELFF
TGTGCCAGCAGAATGGGACAAGCCGGGGAGCTGTTTTTT
>TRBJ2-3|TRBV19|TRBD2|-
CASSISGGGQYF
TGTGCCAGTAGTATCTCGGGGGGTGGGCAGTATTTT
>TRBJ2-2|TRBV18|TRBD2|-
CASSPSTSGYGELFF
TGTGCCAGCTCACCGTCGACTAGCGGGTACGGGGAGCTGTTTTTT